This TCR beta chain was retrieved from a study of control samples from healthy donors and cancer patients. Generated by immunoSEQ multiplex PCR, the TCRdb table keeps only in-frame clones and is missing some. The sample records 150,000 to 200,000 clones, more than 90% being singletons. The sequencing input was blood. The receptor was isolated from a man younger than 45 in good health.

The CDR3 DNA is TGTGCCAGCCGGGACAGGGTGATATATAATTCACCCCTCCACTTT. Translation: CASRDRVIYNSPLHF. The chain employs TRBV6-5 and TRBJ1-6; TRBD1 agrees at 9 bases. The CDR3 totals 15 residues. Germline V gene lookup returns CDR1 MNHEY and CDR2 SVGAGI. J was trimmed by 4 bases and V by 8 bases; bases with no gene match: 6.